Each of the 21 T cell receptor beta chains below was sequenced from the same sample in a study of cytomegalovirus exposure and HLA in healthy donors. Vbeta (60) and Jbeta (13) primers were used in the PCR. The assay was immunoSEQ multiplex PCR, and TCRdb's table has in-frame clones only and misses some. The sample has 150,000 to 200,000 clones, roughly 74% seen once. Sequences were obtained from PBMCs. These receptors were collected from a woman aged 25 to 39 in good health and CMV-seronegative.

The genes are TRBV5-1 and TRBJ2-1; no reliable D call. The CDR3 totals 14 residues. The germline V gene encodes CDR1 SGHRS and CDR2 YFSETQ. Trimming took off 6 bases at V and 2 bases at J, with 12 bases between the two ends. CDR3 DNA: TGCGCCAGCATGACTCAGAACCCCTACAATGAGCAGTTCTTC. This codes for CASMTQNPYNEQFF. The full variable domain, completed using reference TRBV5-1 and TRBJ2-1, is KAGVTQTPRYLIKTRGQQVTLSCSPISGHRSVSWYQQTPGQGLQFLFEYFSETQRNKGNFPGRFSGRQFSNSRSEMNVSTLELGDSALYLCASMTQNPYNEQFFGPGTRLTVL.

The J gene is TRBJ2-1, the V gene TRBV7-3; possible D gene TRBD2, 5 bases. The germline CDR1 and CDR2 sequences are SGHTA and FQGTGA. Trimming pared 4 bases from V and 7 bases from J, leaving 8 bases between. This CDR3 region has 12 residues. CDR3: CASSSQRNEQFF. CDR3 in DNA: TGTGCCAGCAGCTCTCAGCGGAATGAGCAGTTCTTC.

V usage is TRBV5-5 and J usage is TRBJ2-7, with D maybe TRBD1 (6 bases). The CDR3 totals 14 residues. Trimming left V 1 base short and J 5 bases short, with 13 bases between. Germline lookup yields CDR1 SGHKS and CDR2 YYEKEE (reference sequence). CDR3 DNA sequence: TGTGCCAGCAGCTTGCCTCAGGGGTTCGACGAGCAGTACTTC. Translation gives CASSLPQGFDEQYF.

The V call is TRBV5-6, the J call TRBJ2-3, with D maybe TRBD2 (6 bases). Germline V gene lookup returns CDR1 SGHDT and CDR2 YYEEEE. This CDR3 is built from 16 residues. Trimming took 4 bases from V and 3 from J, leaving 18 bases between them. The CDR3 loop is CASSGRSGAGTDTQYF. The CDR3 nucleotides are TGTGCCAGCAGCGGCCGTAGCGGAGCCGGGACAGATACGCAGTATTTT.

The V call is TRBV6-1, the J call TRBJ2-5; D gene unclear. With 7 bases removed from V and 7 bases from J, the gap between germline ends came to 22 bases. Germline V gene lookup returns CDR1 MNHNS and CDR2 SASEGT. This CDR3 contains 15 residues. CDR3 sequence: CASTVDRSSSWTQYF. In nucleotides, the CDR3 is TGTGCCAGCACCGTTGACCGGAGTAGTTCGTGGACCCAGTACTTC.

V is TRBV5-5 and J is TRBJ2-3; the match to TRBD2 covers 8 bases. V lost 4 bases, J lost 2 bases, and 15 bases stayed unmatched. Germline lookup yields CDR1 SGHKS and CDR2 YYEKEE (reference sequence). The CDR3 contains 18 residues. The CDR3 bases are TGTGCCAGCAGCCCGGAGGAGGGTAGCGGGGAAATCACAGATACGCAGTATTTT. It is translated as CASSPEEGSGEITDTQYF.

The CDR3 sequence: CARPRLGATLYEQYF. The CDR3 DNA sequence: TGCGCCAGGCCCCGGTTAGGGGCAACCCTCTACGAGCAGTACTTC. The chain links TRBV10-1 to TRBJ2-5, with D possibly being TRBD1 (5 bases). The J call is doubtful: the DNA matches TRBJ2-7 better. The V gene's germline CDR1 is WNHNN and CDR2 SYGVQD (reference sequence). The CDR3 contains 15 residues.

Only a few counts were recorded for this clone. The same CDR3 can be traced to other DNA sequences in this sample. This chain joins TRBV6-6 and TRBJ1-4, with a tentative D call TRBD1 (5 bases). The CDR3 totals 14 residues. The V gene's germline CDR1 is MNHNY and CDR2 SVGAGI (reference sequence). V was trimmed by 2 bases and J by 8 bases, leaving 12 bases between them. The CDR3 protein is CASSYRQSYEKLFF. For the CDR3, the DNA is TGTGCCAGCAGTTACCGACAGAGCTACGAAAAACTGTTTTTT.

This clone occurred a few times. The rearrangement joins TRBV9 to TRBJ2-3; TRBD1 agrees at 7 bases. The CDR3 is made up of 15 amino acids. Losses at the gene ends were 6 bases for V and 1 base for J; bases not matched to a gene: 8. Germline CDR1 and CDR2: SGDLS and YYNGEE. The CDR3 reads CASTTGVGGTDTQYF. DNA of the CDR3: TGTGCCAGCACAACAGGGGTAGGTGGCACAGATACGCAGTATTTT. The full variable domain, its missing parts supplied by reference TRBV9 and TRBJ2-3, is DSGVTQTPKHLITATGQRVTLRCSPRSGDLSVYWYQQSLDQGLQFLIQYYNGEERAKGNILERFSAQQFPDLHSELNLSSLELGDSALYFCASTTGVGGTDTQYFGPGTRLTVL.

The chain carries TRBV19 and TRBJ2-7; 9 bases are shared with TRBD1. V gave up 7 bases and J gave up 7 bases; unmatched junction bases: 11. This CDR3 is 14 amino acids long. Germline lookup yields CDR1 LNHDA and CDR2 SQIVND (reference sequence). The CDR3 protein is CASTTGTGSSEQYF. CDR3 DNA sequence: TGTGCCAGTACTACCGGGACAGGGTCTTCTGAGCAGTACTTC.

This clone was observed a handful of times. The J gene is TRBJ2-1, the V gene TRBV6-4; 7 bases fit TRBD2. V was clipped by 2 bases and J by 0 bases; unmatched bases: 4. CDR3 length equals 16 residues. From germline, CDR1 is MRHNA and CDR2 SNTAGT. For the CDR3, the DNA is TGTGCCAGCAGTGACGGGGGGGGAGGCTCCTACAATGAGCAGTTCTTC. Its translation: CASSDGGGGSYNEQFF.

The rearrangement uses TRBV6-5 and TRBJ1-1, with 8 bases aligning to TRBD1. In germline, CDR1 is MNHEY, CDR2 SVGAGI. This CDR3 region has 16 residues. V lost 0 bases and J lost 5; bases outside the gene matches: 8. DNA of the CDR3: TGTGCCAGCAGTTACTCGGCGGACAGGGCGGGGACTGAAGCTTTCTTT. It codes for CASSYSADRAGTEAFF.

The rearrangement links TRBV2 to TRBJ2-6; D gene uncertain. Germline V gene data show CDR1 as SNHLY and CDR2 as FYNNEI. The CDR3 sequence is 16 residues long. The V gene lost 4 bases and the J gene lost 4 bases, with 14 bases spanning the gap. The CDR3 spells CASSGTRLGGANVLTF. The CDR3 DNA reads TGTGCCAGCAGTGGAACCAGGCTGGGCGGGGCCAACGTCCTGACTTTC. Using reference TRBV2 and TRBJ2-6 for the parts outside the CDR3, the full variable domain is EPEVTQTPSHQVTQMGQEVILRCVPISNHLYFYWYRQILGQKVEFLVSFYNNEISEKSEIFDDQFSVERPDGSNFTLKIRSTKLEDSAMYFCASSGTRLGGANVLTFGAGSRLTVL.

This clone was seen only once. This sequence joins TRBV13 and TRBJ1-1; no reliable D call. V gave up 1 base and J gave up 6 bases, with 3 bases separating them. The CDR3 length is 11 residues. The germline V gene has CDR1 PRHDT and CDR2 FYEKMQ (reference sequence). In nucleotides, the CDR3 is TGTGCCAGCAGCTTAGCGTCTGAAGCTTTCTTT. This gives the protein CASSLASEAFF.

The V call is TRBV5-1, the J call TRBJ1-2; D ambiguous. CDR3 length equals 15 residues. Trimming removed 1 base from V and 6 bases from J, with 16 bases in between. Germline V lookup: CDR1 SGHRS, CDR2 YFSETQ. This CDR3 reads CASSLSPGSMDGYTF. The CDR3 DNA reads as TGCGCCAGCAGCTTGTCTCCGGGATCAATGGATGGCTACACCTTC.

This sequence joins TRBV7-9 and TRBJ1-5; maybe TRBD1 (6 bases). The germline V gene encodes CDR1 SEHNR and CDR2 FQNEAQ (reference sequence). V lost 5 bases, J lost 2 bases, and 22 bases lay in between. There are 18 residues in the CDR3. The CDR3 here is CASSPFGRGEGGNQPQHF. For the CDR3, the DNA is TGTGCCAGCAGCCCTTTCGGCAGGGGAGAAGGGGGCAATCAGCCCCAGCATTTT.

The CDR3 nucleotides read TGTGCCAGCAGTTACCCTGGCGGGGATGGCTACACCTTC. This translates into CASSYPGGDGYTF. The rearrangement uses TRBV6-4 and TRBJ1-2; D gene ambiguous. The CDR3 consists of 13 residues. The V and J ends lost 5 bases and 6 bases respectively, with 13 bases between them. Germline loops: CDR1 MRHNA, CDR2 SNTAGT.

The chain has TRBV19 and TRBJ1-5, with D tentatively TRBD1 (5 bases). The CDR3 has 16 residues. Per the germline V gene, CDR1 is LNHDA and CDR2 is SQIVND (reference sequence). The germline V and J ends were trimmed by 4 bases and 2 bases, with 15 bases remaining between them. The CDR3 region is CASSTVEGGGNQPQHF. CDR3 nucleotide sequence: TGTGCCAGTAGTACCGTAGAGGGAGGGGGCAATCAGCCCCAGCATTTT.

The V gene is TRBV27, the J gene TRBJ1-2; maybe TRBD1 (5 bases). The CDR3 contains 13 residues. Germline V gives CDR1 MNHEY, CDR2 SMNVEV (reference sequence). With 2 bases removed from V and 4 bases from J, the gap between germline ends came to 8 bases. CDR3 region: CASSLAGFYGYTF. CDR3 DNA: TGTGCCAGCAGTTTAGCAGGGTTCTATGGCTACACCTTC.

DNA of the CDR3: TGTGCCAGCAGCTTACCGAAGGGACAGGGGAACACTGAAGCTTTCTTT. It encodes CASSLPKGQGNTEAFF. V usage is TRBV7-9 and J usage is TRBJ1-1; 9 bases are a match to TRBD1. The CDR3 sequence is 16 residues long. CDR1 and CDR2 (germline): SEHNR, FQNEAQ (reference sequence). The V and J ends lost 2 bases and 1 base, in that order; junction bases with no gene match: 5.

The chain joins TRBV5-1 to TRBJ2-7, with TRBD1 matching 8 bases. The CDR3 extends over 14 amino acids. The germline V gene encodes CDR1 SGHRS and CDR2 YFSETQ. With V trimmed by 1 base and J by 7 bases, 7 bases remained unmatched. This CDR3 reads CASSLTPQGGEQYF. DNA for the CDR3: TGCGCCAGCAGCTTGACTCCACAGGGGGGAGAGCAGTACTTC.